These 27 T cell receptor beta chains were all obtained from the same sample, sequenced in a study of early T cells in non-severe SARS-CoV-2 infection. TCRdb reprocessed the 5' RACE reads via MiXCR and lists one record per CDR3 protein. The sample lists 55,000 to 65,000 distinct CDR3 sequences, 10% to 12% seen once, with more than 1.5% in the top ten. The material sequenced was whole blood. These TCRs come from an adult who was a healthcare worker with PCR-confirmed SARS-CoV-2 infection or an uninfected control (not recorded which).

This clonotype has a count of ten or more. The rearrangement uses TRBV25-1 and TRBJ2-5; the match to TRBD2 covers 13 bases. The CDR3 is 17 amino acids. Germline-derived CDR1 and CDR2 are MGHDK and SYGVNS. V shed 6 bases, J shed 5 bases, and the junction held 12 bases outside the gene matches. CDR3 nucleotide sequence: TGTGCCAGCAGCGGCGGACTAGCGGGGGTTTGGCAGGAGACCCAGTACTTC. Protein product: CASSGGLAGVWQETQYF.

To note about this clonotype: One end of the junction is discordant with germline, which a read error may explain. The chain joins TRBV6-2 or TRBV6-3 to TRBJ1-2; D gene unclear. The V gene's germline CDR1 is MNHEY and CDR2 SVGEGT. The CDR3 consists of 9 residues. The CDR3 nucleotides read TGTGCCAGCGGTTATGGCTACACCTTC. Translated, it gives CASGYGYTF.

This clonotype was seen repeatedly, ten times or more. The CDR3 DNA reads TGTGCCAGCAGCTTAAGGCCGGCGTGGGATTCCAGTTCTGGGGCCAACGTCCTGACTTTC. It specifies CASSLRPAWDSSSGANVLTF. The gene calls are TRBV11-2 and TRBJ2-6, with D hard to call. This CDR3 has 20 residues. In germline, CDR1 is SGHAT, CDR2 FQNNGV. Trimming took off 2 bases at V and 1 base at J, with 21 bases between the two ends. The full variable domain, with the rest looked up from reference TRBV11-2 and TRBJ2-6, is EAGVAQSPRYKIIEKRQSVAFWCNPISGHATLYWYQQILGQGPKLLIQFQNNGVVDDSQLPKDRFSAERLKGVDSTLKIQPAKLEDSAVYLCASSLRPAWDSSSGANVLTFGAGSRLTVL.

At least ten counts were recorded for this clonotype. The chain is built from TRBV4-2 and TRBJ2-3, with D uncertain. CDR3 length: 14 residues. The germline V gene has CDR1 LGHNA and CDR2 YNFKEQ. Trimming removed 0 bases at V and 1 base at J, with 5 bases between. CDR3 residues: CASSQETGTDTQYF. Written as DNA, the CDR3 is TGTGCCAGCAGCCAAGAGACGGGCACAGATACGCAGTATTTT.

This clonotype was recorded many times. The chain links TRBV29-1 to TRBJ2-5, with 7 bases fitting TRBD1. Trimming took 6 bases from V and 2 from J; bases not matched to a gene: 9. CDR1 and CDR2 (germline): SQVTM, ANQGSEA. This CDR3 has 14 residues. The CDR3 loop reads CSVARTGIQETQYF. The CDR3 DNA sequence: TGCAGCGTGGCCCGGACAGGAATACAAGAGACCCAGTACTTC.

In nucleotides, the CDR3 is TGTGCCAGCAGTTACGGCGAGGGCCCGAATCAGCCCCAGCATTTT. This codes for CASSYGEGPNQPQHF. The chain is built from TRBV6-6 and TRBJ1-5, with unresolved D. The V end was cut by 2 bases, the J end by 4 bases, with 12 bases between. This CDR3 comprises 15 residues. The germline V gene encodes CDR1 MNHNY and CDR2 SVGAGI (reference sequence).

This clonotype has only a few counts. J is TRBJ2-7 and V is TRBV28, with D maybe TRBD2 (5 bases). The CDR3 sequence is 13 residues long. V shed 10 bases and J shed 0 bases, with 13 bases lying between them. From germline, CDR1 is MDHEN and CDR2 SYDVKM. CDR3 protein: CATSRGSSYEQYF. As DNA, the CDR3 is TGTGCCACCTCACGTGGGAGCTCCTACGAGCAGTACTTC.

The table lists this clonotype with a few counts. The rearrangement uses TRBV5-8 and TRBJ2-4, with 7 bases that match TRBD1. The CDR3 length is 17 residues. Germline loops: CDR1 SGHTS, CDR2 YDEGEE. The V segment lost 3 bases and the J segment 0 bases; nucleotides outside the gene matches: 9. Written as DNA, the CDR3 is TGTGCCAGCAGCTCGTTACAGGGGAGAGAAGCCAAAAACATTCAGTACTTC. Translated: CASSSLQGREAKNIQYF.

The V call is TRBV10-3, the J call TRBJ1-1, with no clear D. V lost 4 bases and J lost 1, with 7 bases in between. The CDR3 sequence is 13 residues long. Germline CDR1 is ENHRY and CDR2 is SYGVKD. Here the CDR3 reads CAISGSQNTEAFF. For the CDR3, the DNA is TGTGCCATCAGTGGCAGCCAGAACACTGAAGCTTTCTTT.

Ten or more counts support this clonotype. The J gene is TRBJ1-5, the V gene TRBV7-9, with a tentative D call TRBD1 (5 bases). This CDR3 is built from 12 residues. CDR1 SEHNR and CDR2 FQNEAQ come from the germline V gene (reference sequence). V gave up 8 bases and J gave up 4 bases, with 9 bases separating them. The CDR3 DNA sequence: TGTGCCAGCTGTCAGGGAAATCAGCCCCAGCATTTT. Protein sequence: CASCQGNQPQHF.

At least ten counts were recorded for this clonotype. The chain recombines TRBV27 with TRBJ1-3; unclear D gene. The CDR3 covers 14 residues. V lost 5 bases, J lost 0 bases, and 8 bases lay in between. In germline, CDR1 is MNHEY, CDR2 SMNVEV (reference sequence). As DNA, the CDR3 is TGTGCCAGCAGTATGGGAGTCTCTGGAAACACCATATATTTT. This translates into CASSMGVSGNTIYF.

This clonotype was detected only a few times. The V and J genes are TRBV5-1 and TRBJ1-2; 11 nucleotides line up with TRBD1. This CDR3 comprises 16 residues. Germline CDR1 reads SGHRS; CDR2 reads YFSETQ. V shed 4 bases and J 3 bases; nucleotides not matched to a gene: 8. The CDR3 DNA reads as TGCGCCAGCAGCCAACGGACAGGGGGCGCGGACTATGGCTACACCTTC. The encoded protein is CASSQRTGGADYGYTF.

This clonotype has a handful of counts. V and J are TRBV6-2 or TRBV6-3 and TRBJ2-7; no clear D. V was clipped by 0 bases and J by 3 bases, with 3 bases between them. CDR1 and CDR2 from the germline V gene are MNHEY and SVGEGT. The CDR3 has 12 amino acids. In DNA, the CDR3 is TGTGCCAGCAGTTACTCGAGCTACGAGCAGTACTTC. It is translated as CASSYSSYEQYF.

This clonotype has only a few counts. The rearrangement links TRBV19 to TRBJ2-1; TRBD2 matches 12 bases. With 4 bases clipped from V and 7 bases from J, the junction kept 5 bases outside the gene matches. Per germline, CDR1 LNHDA and CDR2 SQIVND (reference sequence). The CDR3 loop spans 15 amino acids. As DNA, the CDR3 is TGTGCCAGTAGTACCCTAGCGGGGGGGCGTAATGAGCAGTTCTTC. Protein: CASSTLAGGRNEQFF.

The rearrangement joins TRBV4-3 to TRBJ1-6; D might be TRBD1 (5 bases). Germline CDR1 is LGHNA and CDR2 is YSLEER. V lost 8 bases and J 0 bases, leaving 8 bases between the germline ends. The CDR3 consists of 14 residues. CDR3: CASSQGSYNSPLHF. In DNA, the CDR3 is TGCGCCAGCTCCCAGGGCTCCTATAATTCACCCCTCCACTTT.

This clonotype was counted between two and nine times. The chain employs TRBV5-1 and TRBJ2-5; the D gene could be TRBD1 or TRBD2 (6 bases each). This CDR3 is 15 amino acids long. The germline CDR1 and CDR2 sequences are SGHRS and YFSETQ. V lost 1 base to trimming and J lost 4 bases, with 14 bases between them. CDR3 sequence: CASSLSRGPIETQYF. The CDR3 DNA sequence: TGCGCCAGCAGCTTGTCCCGGGGGCCGATAGAGACCCAGTACTTC. The full variable domain, with the rest looked up from reference TRBV5-1 and TRBJ2-5, is KAGVTQTPRYLIKTRGQQVTLSCSPISGHRSVSWYQQTPGQGLQFLFEYFSETQRNKGNFPGRFSGRQFSNSRSEMNVSTLELGDSALYLCASSLSRGPIETQYFGPGTRLLVL.

This clonotype was recorded at least ten times. This chain uses TRBV7-9 with TRBJ2-1, with 9 bases identical to TRBD1. Per germline, CDR1 SEHNR and CDR2 FQNEAQ (reference sequence). Unmatched junction bases numbered 10, after V lost 4 bases and J lost 3 bases. CDR3 size: 17 residues. DNA for the CDR3: TGTGCCAGCAGCTCTAGGCTGCCGGGACAGGGCTACAATGAGCAGTTCTTC. Protein sequence: CASSSRLPGQGYNEQFF.

The rearrangement links TRBV20-1 to TRBJ2-3, with D perhaps matching TRBD2 (5 bases). The CDR3 sequence is 10 residues long. CDR1 is DFQATT, CDR2 SNEGSKA, per germline (reference sequence). Trimming pared 4 bases from V and 6 bases from J, leaving 5 bases between. In nucleotides, the CDR3 is TGCAGTGCTACGGGGGATACGCAGTATTTT. Encoded protein: CSATGDTQYF.

The sample holds many counts of this clonotype. The chain joins TRBV2 to TRBJ2-3; D unclear. Trimming took off 8 bases at V and 4 bases at J, with 13 bases between the two ends. CDR1 is SNHLY and CDR2 is FYNNEI in the germline V gene. This CDR3 has 13 residues. As DNA, the CDR3 is TGTGCCAGCGCCGGTGTAGGGCCAGATACGCAGTATTTT. This translates into CASAGVGPDTQYF.

Ten or more counts support this clonotype. The chain combines TRBV11-2 with TRBJ2-1; D is undetermined. Germline CDR1 and CDR2: SGHAT and FQNNGV. The CDR3 loop spans 15 amino acids. Trimming pared 6 bases from V and 5 bases from J, leaving 17 bases between. The CDR3 bases are TGTGCCAGCAGTATCCCCGGGCTGGGCAACAATGAGCAGTTCTTC. It specifies CASSIPGLGNNEQFF.

A few counts support this clonotype. The chain couples TRBV11-1 to TRBJ1-2, with 7 bases matching TRBD1. Germline CDR1 and CDR2: SGHAT and FQDESV (reference sequence). CDR3 length: 14 amino acids. Unmatched junction bases numbered 3, after V lost 0 bases and J lost 5 bases. The CDR3 DNA reads as TGTGCCAGCAGCTTAGCGGACAGGCGATATGGCTACACCTTC. Translated, it gives CASSLADRRYGYTF.

This clonotype was counted many times. The V and J genes are TRBV18 and TRBJ2-7; D is unresolved. Germline values: CDR1 KGHSH, CDR2 LQKENI. CDR3 size: 13 residues. V lost 2 bases and J 4 bases, leaving 9 bases between the germline ends. The CDR3 region is CASSPGLEYEQYF. The CDR3 DNA is TGTGCCAGCTCACCAGGGTTAGAGTACGAGCAGTACTTC.

This clonotype was detected ten times or more. This chain links TRBV18 with TRBJ2-5; D call uncertain. This CDR3 is built from 11 residues. The germline V and J ends were trimmed by 4 bases and 3 bases, with 3 bases remaining between them. Germline V gives CDR1 KGHSH, CDR2 LQKENI. CDR3 protein: CASSRKETQYF. CDR3 coding DNA: TGTGCCAGCTCACGAAAAGAGACCCAGTACTTC. The entire variable domain, with the rest obtained from reference TRBV18 and TRBJ2-5, is as follows: NAGVMQNPRHLVRRRGQEARLRCSPMKGHSHVYWYRQLPEEGLKFMVYLQKENIIDESGMPKERFSAEFPKEGPSILRIQQVVRGDSAAYFCASSRKETQYFGPGTRLLVL.

This clonotype appeared many times. V and J are TRBV7-2 and TRBJ2-2; perhaps TRBD2 as D (6 bases). The CDR3 is 16 amino acids. Looked up from germline, CDR1 is SGHTA and CDR2 is FQGNSA. Trimming took 1 base from V and 0 from J, leaving 9 bases between them. The CDR3 region is CASSLVAVPNTGELFF. The CDR3 nucleotides are TGTGCCAGCAGCTTAGTAGCGGTGCCGAACACCGGGGAGCTGTTTTTT.

This clonotype was observed a few times. The chain couples TRBV10-3 to TRBJ1-2, with 8 bases matching TRBD1. In germline, CDR1 is ENHRY, CDR2 SYGVKD. V was clipped by 2 bases and J by 4 bases; unmatched bases: 6. This CDR3 has 15 amino acids. The CDR3 DNA reads TGTGCCATCAGTGAGCCGGGACAGGCGACCTATGGCTACACCTTC. Its protein product is CAISEPGQATYGYTF.

This clonotype has at least ten counts. V and J are TRBV6-6 and TRBJ2-1; 7 bases align to TRBD1. The CDR3 length is 15 residues. Germline-derived CDR1 and CDR2 are MNHNY and SVGAGI (reference sequence). Unmatched junction bases numbered 7, after V lost 6 bases and J lost 2 bases. Here the CDR3 reads CASRPPGTAYNEQFF. CDR3 in DNA: TGTGCCAGCAGGCCTCCCGGGACAGCCTACAATGAGCAGTTCTTC.

V and J are TRBV3-1 and TRBJ2-1, with 10 bases fitting TRBD1. Trimming cost V 6 bases and J 0 bases; bases outside gene matches: 8. Germline V CDR1 and CDR2: LGHDT, YNNKEL (reference sequence). This CDR3 has 17 amino acids. The CDR3 here is CASSRDRGSPSYNEQFF. The DNA for the CDR3 is TGTGCCAGCAGTCGGGACAGGGGATCTCCCTCCTACAATGAGCAGTTCTTC.